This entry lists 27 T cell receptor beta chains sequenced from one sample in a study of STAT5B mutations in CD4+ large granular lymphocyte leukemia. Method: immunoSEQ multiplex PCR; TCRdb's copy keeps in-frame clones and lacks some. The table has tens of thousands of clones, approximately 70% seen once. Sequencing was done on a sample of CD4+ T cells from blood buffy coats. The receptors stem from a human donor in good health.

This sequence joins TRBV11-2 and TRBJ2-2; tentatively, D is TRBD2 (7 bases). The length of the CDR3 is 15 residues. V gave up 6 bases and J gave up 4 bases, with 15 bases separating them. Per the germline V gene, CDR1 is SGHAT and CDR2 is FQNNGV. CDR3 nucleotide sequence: TGTGCCAGCAGTTTCATAAGGGGGGGCACCGGGGAGCTGTTTTTT. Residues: CASSFIRGGTGELFF.

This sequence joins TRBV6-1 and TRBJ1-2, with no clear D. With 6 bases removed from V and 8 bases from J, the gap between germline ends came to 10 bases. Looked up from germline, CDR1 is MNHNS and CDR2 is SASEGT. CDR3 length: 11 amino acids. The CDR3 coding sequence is TGTGCCAGCAGCCGTCGGGAAGGCTACACCTTC. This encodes CASSRREGYTF.

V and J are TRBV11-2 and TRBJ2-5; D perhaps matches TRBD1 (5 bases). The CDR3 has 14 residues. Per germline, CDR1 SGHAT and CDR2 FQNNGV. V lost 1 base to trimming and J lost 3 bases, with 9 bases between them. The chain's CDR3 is CASSLGQGEETQYF. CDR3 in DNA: TGTGCCAGCAGCTTAGGCCAGGGCGAAGAGACCCAGTACTTC.

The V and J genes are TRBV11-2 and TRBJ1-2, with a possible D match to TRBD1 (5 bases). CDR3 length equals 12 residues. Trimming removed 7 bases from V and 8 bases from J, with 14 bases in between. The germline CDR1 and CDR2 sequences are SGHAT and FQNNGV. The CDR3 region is CASTQWGEGYTF. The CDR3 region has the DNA TGTGCCAGCACCCAGTGGGGGGAAGGCTACACCTTC.

CDR3: CASSLPEEKLFF. The CDR3 DNA sequence: TGTGCCAGCAGTTTACCAGAGGAAAAACTGTTTTTT. The chain recombines TRBV27 with TRBJ1-4; D is unclear. V lost 2 bases to trimming and J lost 8 bases, with 6 bases between them. The CDR3 consists of 12 residues. Germline CDR1 reads MNHEY; CDR2 reads SMNVEV (reference sequence).

CDR3 residues: CASSERGAGNGAGELFF. The DNA of the CDR3 is TGTGCCAGCAGTGAAAGGGGGGCGGGGAATGGGGCCGGGGAGCTGTTTTTT. The chain links TRBV2 to TRBJ2-2; either TRBD1 or TRBD2 may fit D (6 bases each). From germline, CDR1 is SNHLY and CDR2 FYNNEI. V was shortened by 2 bases and J by 6 bases, with 19 bases between the two germline ends. The CDR3 runs to 17 residues.

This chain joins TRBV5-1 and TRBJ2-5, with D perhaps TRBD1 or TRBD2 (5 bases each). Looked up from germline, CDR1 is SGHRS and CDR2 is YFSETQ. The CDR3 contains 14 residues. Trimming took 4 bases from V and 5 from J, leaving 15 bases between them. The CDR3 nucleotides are TGCGCCAGCAGCATCGATCAGGGACGCGAGACCCAGTACTTC. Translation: CASSIDQGRETQYF.

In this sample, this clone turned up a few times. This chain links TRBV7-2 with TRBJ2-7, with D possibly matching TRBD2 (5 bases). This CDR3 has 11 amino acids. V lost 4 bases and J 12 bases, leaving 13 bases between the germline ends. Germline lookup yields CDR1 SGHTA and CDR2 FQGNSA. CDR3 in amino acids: CASSSLARMYF. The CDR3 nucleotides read TGTGCCAGCAGCTCATTAGCGAGGATGTACTTC. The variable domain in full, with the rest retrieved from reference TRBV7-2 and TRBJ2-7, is GAGVSQSPSNKVTEKGKDVELRCDPISGHTALYWYRQSLGQGLEFLIYFQGNSAPDKSGLPSDRFSAERTGGSVSTLTIQRTQQEDSAVYLCASSSLARMYFGPGTRLTVT.

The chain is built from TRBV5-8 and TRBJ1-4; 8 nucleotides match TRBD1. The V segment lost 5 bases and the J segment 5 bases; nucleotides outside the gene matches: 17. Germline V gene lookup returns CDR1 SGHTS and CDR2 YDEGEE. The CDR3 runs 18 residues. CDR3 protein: CASSSGQGGPGGNEKLFF. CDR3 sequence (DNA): TGTGCCAGCAGTTCAGGACAGGGCGGGCCCGGGGGAAATGAAAAACTGTTTTTT.

The CDR3 reads CASSLSQGAHNEQFF. CDR3 bases: TGTGCCAGCAGCTTAAGCCAGGGGGCCCACAATGAGCAGTTCTTC. The chain employs TRBV11-3 and TRBJ2-1; the match to TRBD1 covers 8 bases. V was pared by 2 bases and J by 5 bases, with 5 bases of the junction left unmatched. Germline V gives CDR1 SGHNT, CDR2 YENEEA. This CDR3 has 15 amino acids. Using reference TRBV11-3 and TRBJ2-1 for the parts outside the CDR3, the full variable domain is EAGVVQSPRYKIIEKKQPVAFWCNPISGHNTLYWYLQNLGQGPELLIRYENEEAVDDSQLPKDRFSAERLKGVDSTLKIQPAELGDSAVYLCASSLSQGAHNEQFFGPGTRLTVL.

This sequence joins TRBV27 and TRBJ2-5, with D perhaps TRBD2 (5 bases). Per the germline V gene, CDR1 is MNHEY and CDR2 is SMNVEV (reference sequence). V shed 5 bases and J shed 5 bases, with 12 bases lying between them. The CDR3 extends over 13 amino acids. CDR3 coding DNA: TGTGCCAGCAGTAAAACTAGTCTGGAGACCCAGTACTTC. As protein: CASSKTSLETQYF.

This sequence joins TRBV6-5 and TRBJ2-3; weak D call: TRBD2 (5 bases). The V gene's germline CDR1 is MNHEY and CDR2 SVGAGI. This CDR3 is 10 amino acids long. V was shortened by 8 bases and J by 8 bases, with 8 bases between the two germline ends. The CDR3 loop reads CASGSATQYF. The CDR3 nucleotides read TGTGCCAGCGGTAGCGCTACGCAGTATTTT.

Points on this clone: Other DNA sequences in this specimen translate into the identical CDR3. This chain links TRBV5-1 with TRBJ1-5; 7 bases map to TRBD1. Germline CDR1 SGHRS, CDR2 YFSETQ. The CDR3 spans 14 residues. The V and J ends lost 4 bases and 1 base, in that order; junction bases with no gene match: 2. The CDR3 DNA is TGCGCCAGCAGCCCGGGACAGAGCAATCAGCCCCAGCATTTT. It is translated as CASSPGQSNQPQHF.

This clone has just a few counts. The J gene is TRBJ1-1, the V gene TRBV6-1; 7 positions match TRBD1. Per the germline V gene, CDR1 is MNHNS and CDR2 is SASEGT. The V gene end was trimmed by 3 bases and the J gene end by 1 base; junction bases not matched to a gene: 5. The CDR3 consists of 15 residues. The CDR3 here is CASSDGGTANTEAFF. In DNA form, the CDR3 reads TGTGCCAGCAGTGATGGGGGGACAGCGAACACTGAAGCTTTCTTT.

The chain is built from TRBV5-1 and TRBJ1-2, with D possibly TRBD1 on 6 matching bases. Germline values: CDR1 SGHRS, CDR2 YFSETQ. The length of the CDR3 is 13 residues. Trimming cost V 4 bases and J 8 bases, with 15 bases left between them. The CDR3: CASSPNRVQGYTF. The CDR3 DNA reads TGCGCCAGCAGCCCGAACAGGGTACAGGGCTACACCTTC.

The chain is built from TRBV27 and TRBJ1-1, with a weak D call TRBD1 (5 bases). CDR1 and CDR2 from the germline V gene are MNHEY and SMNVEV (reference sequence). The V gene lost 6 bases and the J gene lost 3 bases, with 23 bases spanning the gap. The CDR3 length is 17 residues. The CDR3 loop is CASRHTGTHSAYTEAFF. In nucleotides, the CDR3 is TGTGCCAGCAGGCATACCGGGACCCATTCGGCGTACACTGAAGCTTTCTTT.

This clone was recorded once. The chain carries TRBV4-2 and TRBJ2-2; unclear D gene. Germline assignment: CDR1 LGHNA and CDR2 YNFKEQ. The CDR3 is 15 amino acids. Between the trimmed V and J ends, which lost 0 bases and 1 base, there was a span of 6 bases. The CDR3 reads CASSQDPRNTGELFF. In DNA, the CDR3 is TGTGCCAGCAGCCAAGATCCCAGGAACACCGGGGAGCTGTTTTTT.

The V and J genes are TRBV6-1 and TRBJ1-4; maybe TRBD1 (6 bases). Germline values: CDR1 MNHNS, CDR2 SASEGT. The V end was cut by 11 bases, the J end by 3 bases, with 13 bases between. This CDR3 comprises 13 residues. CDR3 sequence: CAVGAGANEKLFF. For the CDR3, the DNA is TGTGCCGTCGGAGCAGGGGCTAATGAAAAACTGTTTTTT.

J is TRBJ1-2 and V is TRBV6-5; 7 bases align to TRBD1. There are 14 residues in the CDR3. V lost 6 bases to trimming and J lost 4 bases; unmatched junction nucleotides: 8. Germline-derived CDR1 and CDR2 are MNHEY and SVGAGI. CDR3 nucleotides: TGTGCCAGCAGGGAGACAGGGTATAGCTATGGCTACACCTTC. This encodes CASRETGYSYGYTF.

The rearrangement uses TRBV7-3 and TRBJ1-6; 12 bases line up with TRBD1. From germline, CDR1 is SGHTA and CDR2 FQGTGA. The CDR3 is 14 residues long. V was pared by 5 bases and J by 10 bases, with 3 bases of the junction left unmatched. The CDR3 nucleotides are TGTGCCAGCAGCGTCGGGACAGGGGGCTCACCCCTCCACTTT. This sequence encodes CASSVGTGGSPLHF.

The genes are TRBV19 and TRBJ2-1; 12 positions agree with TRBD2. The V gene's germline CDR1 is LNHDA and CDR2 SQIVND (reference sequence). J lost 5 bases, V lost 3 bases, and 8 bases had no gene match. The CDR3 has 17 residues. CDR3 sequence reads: CASSITSGGSYNNEQFF. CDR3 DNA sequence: TGTGCCAGTAGTATCACTAGCGGGGGGAGTTATAACAATGAGCAGTTCTTC.

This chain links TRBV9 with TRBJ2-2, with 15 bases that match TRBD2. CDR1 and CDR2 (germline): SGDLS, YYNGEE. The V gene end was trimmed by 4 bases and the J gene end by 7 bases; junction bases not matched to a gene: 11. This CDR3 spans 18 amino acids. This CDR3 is CASSLGTSGGHGIGELFF. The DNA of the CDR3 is TGTGCCAGCAGCCTAGGGACTAGCGGGGGGCACGGGATCGGGGAGCTGTTTTTT.

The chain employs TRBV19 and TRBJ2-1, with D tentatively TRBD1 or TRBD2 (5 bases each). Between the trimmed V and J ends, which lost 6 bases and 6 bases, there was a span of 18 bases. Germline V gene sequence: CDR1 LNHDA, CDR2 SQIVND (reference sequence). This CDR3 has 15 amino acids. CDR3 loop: CASSLRDLGGNEQFF. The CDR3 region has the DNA TGTGCCAGTAGCCTCCGGGACCTCGGAGGCAATGAGCAGTTCTTC.

The CDR3 loop reads CASSLMMSGELFF. CDR3 in DNA: TGTGCCAGCAGCTTGATGATGAGCGGGGAGCTGTTTTTT. The gene calls are TRBV11-2 and TRBJ2-2; no definite D call. The CDR3 length is 13 residues. From germline, CDR1 is SGHAT and CDR2 FQNNGV. Deletions cut 3 bases from V and 7 bases from J, with 9 bases between.

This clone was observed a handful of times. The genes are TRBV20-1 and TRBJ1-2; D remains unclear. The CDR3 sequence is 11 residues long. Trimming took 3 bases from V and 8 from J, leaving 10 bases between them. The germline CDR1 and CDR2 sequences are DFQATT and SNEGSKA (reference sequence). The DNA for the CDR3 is TGCAGTGCTAGCGACACGGGGGGCTACACCTTC. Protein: CSASDTGGYTF.

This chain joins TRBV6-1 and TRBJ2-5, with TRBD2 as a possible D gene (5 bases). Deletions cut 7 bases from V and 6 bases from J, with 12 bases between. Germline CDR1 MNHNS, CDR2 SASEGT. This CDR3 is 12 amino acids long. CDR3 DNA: TGTGCCAGCACCGAGGGTGGGCAGACCCAGTACTTC. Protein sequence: CASTEGGQTQYF.

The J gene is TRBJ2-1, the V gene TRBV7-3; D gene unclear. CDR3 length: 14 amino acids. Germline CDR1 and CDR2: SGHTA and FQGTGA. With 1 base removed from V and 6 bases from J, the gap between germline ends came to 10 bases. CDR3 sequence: CASSLRNDPNEQFF. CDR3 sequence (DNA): TGTGCCAGCAGCTTAAGAAATGACCCCAATGAGCAGTTCTTC.